The clone carrying this TCR beta chain appeared many times. Its matching antigen is unknown. With iRepertoire HTBI primers and Arm-PCR of CDR3 regions, TCR beta libraries were built. TCRdb recomputed calls from the multiplex PCR reads with MiXCR, one row per CDR3 protein. The table lists about 530,000 distinct CDR3 sequences, about 15% of them singletons, with more than 20% in the top ten. The sample comes from a study of regulatory T cells in long-lasting Graves disease. Study findings and constraints: Thyroid tissue was not sampled; only peripheral blood was.

The time point: newly diagnosed GD, antithyroid drugs for less than 3 months. RNA isolated from PBMCs was used to make the TCR library. The same sample was also used in a study of T cells in Graves' hyperthyroidism and ophthalmopathy. That source reports: The definition of stable Graves' hyperthyroidism was no ophthalmopathy progression within 18 months. Most thyroid clonotypes with frequency above 0.001 were detected in blood.

The sample in question was peripheral blood mononuclear cells (PBMCs), obtained at new diagnosis, from a patient treated with antithyroid drugs. This TCR was recovered from a woman aged 35-60 years with Graves disease.

CDR3 region: CATSRDRTSVNYEQYF. In nucleotides, the CDR3 is TGTGCCACCAGCAGAGATCGGACTAGCGTAAACTACGAGCAGTACTTC. The V call is TRBV15, the J call TRBJ2-7; 9 positions match TRBD2. Trimming removed 0 bases from V and 3 bases from J; junction bases left unmatched: 6. The CDR3 has 16 amino acids. The germline V gene encodes CDR1 LNHNV and CDR2 YYDKDF (reference sequence).